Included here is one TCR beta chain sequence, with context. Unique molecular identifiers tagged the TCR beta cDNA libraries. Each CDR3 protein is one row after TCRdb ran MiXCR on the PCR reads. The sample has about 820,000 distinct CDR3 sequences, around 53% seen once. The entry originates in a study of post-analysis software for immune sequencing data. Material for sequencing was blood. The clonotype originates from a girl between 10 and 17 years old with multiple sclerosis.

CDR3 DNA sequence: TGTGCCAGCAGTTTCTTGGGGGCCAAACTGGGGGGCTACACCTTC. Its protein is CASSFLGAKLGGYTF. The rearrangement joins TRBV28 to TRBJ1-2, with D possibly TRBD1 on 6 matching bases. Looked up from germline, CDR1 is MDHEN and CDR2 is SYDVKM. The CDR3 has 15 amino acids. Trimming removed 3 bases at V and 8 bases at J, with 19 bases between.